This T cell receptor (beta chain) was observed in a study of cytomegalovirus exposure and HLA in healthy donors. General study findings and limits: Presence/absence comparisons presumed near-even sequencing depth among donors. Being indistinguishable, some V segments were excluded, TRBV6-2 and TRBV6-3 among them. A later analysis associated some 18,000 TCR beta sequences with HLA alleles at a 0.05 false discovery rate. Overall, approximately 150 TCR beta chains were annotated as cytomegalovirus-associated.

The PCR contained 60 Vbeta and 13 Jbeta primers. The data were produced by immunoSEQ multiplex PCR, yet TCRdb's version contains in-frame clones alone and is incomplete. The sample contains about 200,000 clones, 60% to 80% of which appear only once. As concerns this clone: The antigen remains unidentified.

The CDR3 totals 14 residues. Trimming removed 4 bases from V and 6 bases from J, with 16 bases in between. CDR1 and CDR2 from the germline V gene are SGHRS and YFSETQ. The genes are TRBV5-1 and TRBJ1-2; D unclear. The receptor comes from a male donor in good health and CMV-seronegative. The sample was PBMCs. CDR3 in DNA: TGCGCCAGCAGCGCGACCCTAAGCGGCGATGGCTACACCTTC. Residues: CASSATLSGDGYTF.